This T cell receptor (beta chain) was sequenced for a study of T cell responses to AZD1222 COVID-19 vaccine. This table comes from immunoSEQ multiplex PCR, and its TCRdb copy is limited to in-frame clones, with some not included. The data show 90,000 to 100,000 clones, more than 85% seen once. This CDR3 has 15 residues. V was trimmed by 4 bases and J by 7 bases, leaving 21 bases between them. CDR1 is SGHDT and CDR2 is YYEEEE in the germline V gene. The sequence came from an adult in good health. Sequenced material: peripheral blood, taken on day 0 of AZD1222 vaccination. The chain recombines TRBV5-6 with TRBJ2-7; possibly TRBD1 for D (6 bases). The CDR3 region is CASSNRRDIPREQYF. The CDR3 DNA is TGTGCCAGCAGCAACCGCCGGGACATCCCTCGGGAGCAGTACTTC.